This note documents a single T cell receptor (beta chain) sequence. Its specificity is not known. The data are from a study of cytomegalovirus exposure and HLA in healthy donors. Study-wide points: With later analysis, a missense DCLRE1C variant became linked to TCR beta V- and J-gene trimming. Usually a TCR sequence was rare, but some public TCRs were found in many donors. The productive fraction for most TCR beta V segments was about 90% or about 30% in an earlier analysis. Researchers reported from a later analysis that most CMV-associated TCR beta chains appeared HLA-restricted.

This PCR relied on a set of 60 Vbeta primers and 13 Jbeta primers. TCRdb's table, derived via immunoSEQ multiplex PCR, lists solely in-frame clones and lacks some. The sample records 150,000 to 180,000 clones, more than 75% being singletons. Trimming removed 4 bases at V and 1 base at J, with 10 bases between. There are 13 residues in the CDR3. Germline CDR1 and CDR2: SQVTM and ANQGSEA. This sequence was found in a man younger than 45 in good health and CMV-seropositive. Input material: PBMCs. The chain links TRBV29-1 to TRBJ2-5; D gene uncertain. The DNA for the CDR3 is TGCAGCGTTGGTCTTCAGTTCCAAGAGACCCAGTACTTC. Its translation is CSVGLQFQETQYF.